This T cell receptor (beta chain) was documented in a study of blood T cell repertoires in COVID-19. Looking at the study overall: The United States, Italy and Spain provided the acute and convalescent COVID-19 samples. T cells, B-cell-depleted T cells, or PBMCs supplied cDNA or gDNA.

The V end lost 5 bases, the J end lost 4 bases, and 9 bases lay between the germline ends. CDR1 and CDR2 from the germline V gene are SGHAT and FQNNGV. The CDR3 is made up of 13 amino acids. As handled by the study authors: Nucleated cell number was recorded as an estimate derived from reference gene primer amplification. Using immunoSEQ multiplex PCR, the repertoire was profiled, and TCRdb retains in-frame clones only, with some absent. V, J and clone size are those of that table, while D and trimming were read from the DNA. This table has about 70,000 clones, around 88% appearing once. V usage is TRBV11-2 and J usage is TRBJ2-1; D ambiguous. The source material was peripheral blood. This clonotype was obtained from a human donor in a cohort sampled during active COVID-19. The CDR3 DNA is TGTGCCAGCAGCACAGACCAGTACAATGAGCAGTTCTTC. Its protein product is CASSTDQYNEQFF.